Following are 25 T cell receptor beta chains from one sample sequenced in a study of T cells in tuberculosis. The time point is: new active TB diagnosis, blood taken before or within 7 days of starting treatment. Here immunoSEQ multiplex PCR was the method, and the copy in TCRdb shows in-frame clones only, minus some. The sample contains 31,000 or so clones, approximately 85% of which appear only once. Sequenced here: PBMCs, sampled at tuberculosis diagnosis. The receptors were sampled from an adult with tuberculosis.

V is TRBV2 and J is TRBJ2-2; D unclear. V gave up 7 bases and J gave up 2 bases, with 8 bases separating them. The germline V gene has CDR1 SNHLY and CDR2 FYNNEI. This CDR3 is 13 amino acids long. The CDR3 DNA follows: TGTGCCAGCAATACCGGTAACACCGGGGAGCTGTTTTTT. Amino acids: CASNTGNTGELFF.

V and J are TRBV27 and TRBJ1-2, with 11 bases identical to TRBD1. The CDR3 is 16 residues long. CDR1 MNHEY and CDR2 SMNVEV come from the germline V gene (reference sequence). Trimming removed 4 bases from V and 6 bases from J; junction bases left unmatched: 10. The CDR3 region has the DNA TGTGCCAGCAGTTCGCCCCGGGACAGGGGGTCTAATGGCTACACCTTC. Translation gives CASSSPRDRGSNGYTF.

The chain is built from TRBV5-6 and TRBJ1-1; 7 nucleotides match TRBD1. Germline assignment: CDR1 SGHDT and CDR2 YYEEEE. The trim removed 2 bases at V and 4 bases at J, leaving 14 bases unmatched. The CDR3 is made up of 17 amino acids. The CDR3: CASSFPTQGPWGTEAFF. DNA of the CDR3: TGTGCCAGCAGCTTTCCTACACAGGGGCCCTGGGGCACTGAAGCTTTCTTT.

The genes are TRBV29-1 and TRBJ2-7; 8 positions match TRBD1. Germline V gene lookup returns CDR1 SQVTM and CDR2 ANQGSEA. V shed 2 bases and J 2 bases; nucleotides not matched to a gene: 8. This CDR3 has 15 amino acids. CDR3: CSVEFADRVAYEQYF. The CDR3 nucleotides read TGCAGCGTTGAATTTGCGGACAGGGTTGCCTACGAGCAGTACTTC.

This clone was observed once. The chain uses TRBV20-1 and TRBJ2-7, with a weak D call TRBD1 (6 bases). Germline assignment: CDR1 DFQATT and CDR2 SNEGSKA (reference sequence). CDR3 size: 11 residues. V dropped 7 bases and J dropped 1 base, with 8 bases sitting between them. The chain's CDR3 is CSVQGSYEQYF. The CDR3 coding sequence is TGCAGTGTTCAGGGGTCCTACGAGCAGTACTTC.

The rearrangement joins TRBV6-4 to TRBJ1-4, with 11 bases lining up with TRBD1. The V segment lost 11 bases and the J segment 5 bases; nucleotides outside the gene matches: 4. This CDR3 comprises 13 residues. Germline lookup yields CDR1 MRHNA and CDR2 SNTAGT. CDR3 DNA sequence: TGTGCCCCGGGGGACAGGGGGAATGAAAAACTGTTTTTT. Protein product: CAPGDRGNEKLFF.

CDR3 sequence reads: CSVRDKRTDTQYF. CDR3 DNA sequence: TGCAGCGTTCGGGACAAACGCACAGATACGCAGTATTTT. The V call is TRBV29-1, the J call TRBJ2-3; a possible D gene is TRBD1 (6 bases). With 5 bases removed from V and 1 base from J, the gap between germline ends came to 10 bases. Looked up from germline, CDR1 is SQVTM and CDR2 is ANQGSEA. There are 13 residues in the CDR3.

The J gene is TRBJ2-7, the V gene TRBV29-1, with 7 bases lining up with TRBD1. Per germline, CDR1 SQVTM and CDR2 ANQGSEA. The CDR3 extends over 12 amino acids. V shed 2 bases and J 6 bases; nucleotides not matched to a gene: 4. CDR3 sequence (DNA): TGCAGCGTTGAAAGGGGGCTGGGCGAGCAGTACTTC. Residues: CSVERGLGEQYF.

CDR3: CASSERGDRANYGYTF. The CDR3 DNA reads TGTGCCAGCAGTGAACGAGGAGACAGAGCTAACTATGGCTACACCTTC. The chain carries TRBV2 and TRBJ1-2, with D possibly being TRBD1 (5 bases). The CDR3 has 16 residues. Germline V gene sequence: CDR1 SNHLY, CDR2 FYNNEI. Trimming pared 2 bases from V and 0 bases from J, leaving 13 bases between.

The rearrangement links TRBV7-6 to TRBJ1-3; D call uncertain. The CDR3 runs to 14 residues. Trimming took off 3 bases at V and 6 bases at J, with 12 bases between the two ends. Germline V gene lookup returns CDR1 SGHVS and CDR2 FNYEAQ. CDR3 nucleotides: TGTGCCAGCAGCTTTTTAGGTTGGGCAAACACCATATATTTT. It codes for CASSFLGWANTIYF. The full variable domain, its missing parts supplied by reference TRBV7-6 and TRBJ1-3, is GAGVSQSPRYKVTKRGQDVALRCDPISGHVSLYWYRQALGQGPEFLTYFNYEAQQDKSGLPNDRFSAERPEGSISTLTIQRTEQRDSAMYRCASSFLGWANTIYFGEGSWLTVV.

The chain combines TRBV7-3 with TRBJ2-1; 8 bases map to TRBD2. The CDR3 loop spans 14 amino acids. Germline V gene lookup returns CDR1 SGHTA and CDR2 FQGTGA. After removal of 1 base from V and 6 bases from J, the junction contained 2 bases not matched to a gene. In DNA form, the CDR3 reads TGTGCCAGCAGCTTAAGGACTAGCTTCAATGAGCAGTTCTTC. Translating it yields CASSLRTSFNEQFF.

The V gene is TRBV28, the J gene TRBJ2-3, with 9 nucleotides matching TRBD1. Trimming took 4 bases from V and 10 from J; bases not matched to a gene: 6. Germline CDR1 is MDHEN and CDR2 is SYDVKM. CDR3 length equals 13 residues. In DNA, the CDR3 is TGTGCCAGCAGTTCTTACGACAGGGGGTCGCAGTATTTT. Encoded protein: CASSSYDRGSQYF.

This rearrangement joins TRBV6-5 to TRBJ1-1, with 9 positions matching TRBD1. Germline CDR1 reads MNHEY; CDR2 reads SVGAGI. The CDR3 totals 15 residues. V dropped 5 bases and J dropped 3; count of bases not matched to a gene: 7. The CDR3 is CASSVSGTGYTEAFF. CDR3 sequence (DNA): TGTGCCAGCAGTGTAAGCGGGACAGGGTACACTGAAGCTTTCTTT.

The V and J genes are TRBV4-1 and TRBJ1-1; 9 positions match TRBD1. CDR1 MGHRA and CDR2 YSYEKL come from the germline V gene. The CDR3 length is 14 residues. Trimming cost V 3 bases and J 5 bases; bases outside gene matches: 4. As DNA, the CDR3 is TGCGCCAGCAGCCATTGGGACAGGGTTACTGAAGCTTTCTTT. Residues: CASSHWDRVTEAFF.

Only a few counts were recorded for this clone. The chain employs TRBV18 and TRBJ2-3, with TRBD2 identical over 8 bases. Germline trimming cut 3 bases from V and 1 base from J; bases unmatched to any gene: 9. The germline CDR1 and CDR2 sequences are KGHSH and LQKENI. This CDR3 is built from 17 residues. CDR3: CASSPLSSGGRTDTQYF. The CDR3 coding sequence is TGTGCCAGCTCACCTCTGTCGAGCGGGGGCCGCACAGATACGCAGTATTTT.

The genes are TRBV18 and TRBJ2-6, with 8 bases that match TRBD2. Per germline, CDR1 KGHSH and CDR2 LQKENI. With 3 bases clipped from V and 2 bases from J, the junction kept 6 bases outside the gene matches. CDR3 length equals 17 residues. The CDR3 sequence is CASSPPPGGTGANVLTF. For the CDR3, the DNA is TGTGCCAGCTCACCTCCCCCGGGGGGGACTGGGGCCAACGTCCTGACTTTC.

The chain couples TRBV19 to TRBJ1-1; TRBD1 aligns across 8 bases. J was trimmed by 7 bases and V by 4 bases; bases with no gene match: 2. The CDR3 extends over 12 amino acids. Germline CDR1 and CDR2: LNHDA and SQIVND (reference sequence). The DNA of the CDR3 is TGTGCCAGTAGTACAGGGGGCCTTGAAGCTTTCTTT. It specifies CASSTGGLEAFF. Looking up the rest from reference TRBV19 and TRBJ1-1 gives the full variable domain: DGGITQSPKYLFRKEGQNVTLSCEQNLNHDAMYWYRQDPGQGLRLIYYSQIVNDFQKGDIAEGYSVSREKKESFPLTVTSAQKNPTAFYLCASSTGGLEAFFGQGTRLTVV.

The chain has TRBV2 and TRBJ1-6, with 9 positions matching TRBD1. From germline, CDR1 is SNHLY and CDR2 FYNNEI. There are 16 residues in the CDR3. Trimming removed 6 bases from V and 3 bases from J; junction bases left unmatched: 6. The CDR3 reads CASSDRGTNYNSPLHF. CDR3 DNA sequence: TGTGCCAGCAGCGACAGGGGGACGAACTATAATTCACCCCTCCACTTT.

The gene calls are TRBV19 and TRBJ1-1; D perhaps matches TRBD1 (6 bases). Germline values: CDR1 LNHDA, CDR2 SQIVND (reference sequence). The CDR3 runs 15 residues. V was trimmed by 2 bases and J by 0 bases, leaving 10 bases between them. The CDR3 spells CASSIMGAMNTEAFF. The CDR3 region has the DNA TGTGCCAGTAGTATAATGGGGGCCATGAACACTGAAGCTTTCTTT.

The chain has TRBV7-9 and TRBJ1-1, with D tentatively TRBD1 (6 bases). Trimming cost V 2 bases and J 4 bases, with 11 bases left between them. This CDR3 is built from 14 residues. The germline gives CDR1 SEHNR, CDR2 FQNEAQ (reference sequence). The DNA for the CDR3 is TGTGCCAGCAGCTTATCACAGGGCAGCACTGAAGCTTTCTTT. Translated, it gives CASSLSQGSTEAFF.

This chain's CDR3 is CASSPPGQGLNTEAFF. CDR3 sequence (DNA): TGTGCCAGCTCACCACCTGGACAGGGACTGAACACTGAAGCTTTCTTT. This chain links TRBV18 with TRBJ1-1, with TRBD1 matching 8 bases. CDR3 length equals 16 residues. Trimming took 0 bases from V and 0 from J; bases not matched to a gene: 3. Germline CDR1 KGHSH, CDR2 LQKENI.

V is TRBV19 and J is TRBJ2-1, with 7 bases that match TRBD1. J was trimmed by 8 bases and V by 3 bases; bases with no gene match: 10. The CDR3 spans 15 residues. The germline V gene encodes CDR1 LNHDA and CDR2 SQIVND (reference sequence). The CDR3 coding sequence is TGTGCCAGTAGTATCCGGGACAGCGGTTCCGATGAGCAGTTCTTC. Protein product: CASSIRDSGSDEQFF.

This chain joins TRBV27 and TRBJ1-1; D might be TRBD1 (6 bases). CDR1 and CDR2 from the germline V gene are MNHEY and SMNVEV (reference sequence). With 3 bases removed from V and 4 bases from J, the gap between germline ends came to 9 bases. The CDR3 runs 13 residues. This chain's CDR3 is CASSFRGGTEAFF. CDR3 nucleotide sequence: TGTGCCAGCAGTTTTAGGGGGGGCACTGAAGCTTTCTTT.

This clone has just a few counts. This chain connects TRBV6-1 to TRBJ1-2; possibly TRBD1 for D (6 bases). The germline V gene encodes CDR1 MNHNS and CDR2 SASEGT. The CDR3 has 15 residues. V was pared by 5 bases and J by 4 bases, with 17 bases between. The CDR3, as DNA: TGTGCCAGCAGTAGAGGTACCGGGACATTCTATGGCTACACCTTC. Its translation is CASSRGTGTFYGYTF.

The chain has TRBV5-1 and TRBJ1-1; the match to TRBD1 covers 7 bases. Germline V lookup: CDR1 SGHRS, CDR2 YFSETQ. The CDR3 is 15 residues long. J lost 4 bases, V lost 3 bases, and 9 bases had no gene match. This chain's CDR3 is CASSSATGVATEAFF. The CDR3 DNA reads as TGCGCCAGCAGCTCAGCTACAGGGGTTGCCACTGAAGCTTTCTTT. The full variable domain, its missing parts supplied by reference TRBV5-1 and TRBJ1-1, is KAGVTQTPRYLIKTRGQQVTLSCSPISGHRSVSWYQQTPGQGLQFLFEYFSETQRNKGNFPGRFSGRQFSNSRSEMNVSTLELGDSALYLCASSSATGVATEAFFGQGTRLTVV.